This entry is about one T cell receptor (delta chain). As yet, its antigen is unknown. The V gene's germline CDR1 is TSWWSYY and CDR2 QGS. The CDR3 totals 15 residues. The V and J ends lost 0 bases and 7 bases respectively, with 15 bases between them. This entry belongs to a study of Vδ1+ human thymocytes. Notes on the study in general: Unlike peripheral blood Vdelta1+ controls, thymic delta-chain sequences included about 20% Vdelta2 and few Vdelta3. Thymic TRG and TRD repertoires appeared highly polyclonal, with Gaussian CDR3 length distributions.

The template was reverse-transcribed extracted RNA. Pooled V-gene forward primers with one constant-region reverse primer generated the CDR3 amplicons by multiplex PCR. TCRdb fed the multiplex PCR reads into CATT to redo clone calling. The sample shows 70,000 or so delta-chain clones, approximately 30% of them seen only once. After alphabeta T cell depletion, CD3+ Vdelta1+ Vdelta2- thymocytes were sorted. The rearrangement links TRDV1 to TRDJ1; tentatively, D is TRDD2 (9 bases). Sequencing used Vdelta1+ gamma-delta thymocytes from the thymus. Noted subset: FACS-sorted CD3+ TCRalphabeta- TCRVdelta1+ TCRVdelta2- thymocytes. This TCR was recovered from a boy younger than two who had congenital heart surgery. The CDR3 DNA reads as TGTGCTCTTGGGGAACTCCTTCCTACTGGGGGTAAACTCATCTTT. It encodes CALGELLPTGGKLIF.